This T cell receptor beta chain was recorded in a study of blood T cell repertoires in COVID-19 (TCRdb year 2020). Looking at the study overall: The collaborator samples originated in the United States, Italy and Spain and spanned the acute and convalescent phases of COVID-19. A freely available public database, intended as a resource for researchers studying the immune response to SARS-CoV-2, is where the repertoires were released. Where available, HLA class I and class II types were taken from metadata supplied by the sample provider and were not determined by assay-based typing. A de-identified subject ID, COVID-19 status, age in years and sex were almost always included in the sample metadata. Deeply sampled blood TCRbeta repertoires from subjects exposed to, actively infected with, or recovered from COVID-19 were included in the dataset. Samples were obtained from the ongoing ImmuneRACE study (first 160 participants) and from about 1,300 subjects provided by 6 global collaborators. The material from the prospective study consisted of cDNA or gDNA derived from T cells, B-cell-depleted T cells, or PBMCs. Broader findings and caveats from the paper: The amount of clinical and demographic metadata varied by source and participant and was provided uncurated.

As regards this clone: The specificity of this receptor is unknown. Base-call qualities are not available, and no considerably larger clone is one nucleotide away.

TCRbeta CDR3 regions were amplified from genomic DNA by means of the immunoSEQ Assay, a bias-controlled multiplex PCR. As for the original processing: Within the assay, amplification of reference gene primers was used to estimate how many nucleated cells each sample contained. Sequence reads were collapsed and filtered to measure the absolute abundance of every unique TCRbeta CDR3 rearrangement. For each sample, productive Simpson clonality was calculated as the square root of Simpson's diversity index across productive rearrangements. TCRdb retrieved this table from immuneACCESS and kept in-frame rearrangements only. Not all clones are present; in checked studies, unresolved V genes account for under half, and no reason is known for the remainder. V, J and clone size reflect that table, while D and trimming were determined from the DNA. The sample profile shows roughly 32,000 clones; about 90% of them were found once. The ten top clones hold 9.9% of the sample.

Collaborating institutions collected whole blood in K2EDTA tubes following their own protocols. For TCRbeta analysis, collaborator samples were shipped as frozen whole blood, as isolated PBMCs, or as DNA extracted from either sample type. The sequencing sample was made of peripheral blood. The receptor's source is a human donor with active COVID-19. The donor label of this sample is uncertain.

CDR3 reads: CASSIRGLSYEQYF. Read as DNA, the sequence is TGTGCCAGTAGTATAAGGGGTCTTTCCTACGAGCAGTACTTC. In this chain, TRBV19 is recombined with TRBJ2-7; matching of 5 bases hints at TRBD1 as the D gene. V is reduced by 2 bases and J by 1 base, leaving a spacing of 9 bases between them. Sequences LNHDA (CDR1) and SQIVND (CDR2) are obtained from the germline V gene (reference sequence). Counted from cysteine to phenylalanine, this CDR3 has 14 amino acids. Only the CDR3 portion is preserved as DNA: 42 bases, with reading frame beginning at the first base.